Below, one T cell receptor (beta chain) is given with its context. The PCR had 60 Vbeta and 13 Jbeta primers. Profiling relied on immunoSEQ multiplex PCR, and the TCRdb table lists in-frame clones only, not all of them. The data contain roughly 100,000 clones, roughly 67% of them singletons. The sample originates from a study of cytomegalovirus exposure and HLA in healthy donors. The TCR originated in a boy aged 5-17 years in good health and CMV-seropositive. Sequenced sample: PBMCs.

The CDR3 sequence is CASSLFTGIYNEQFF. The CDR3 nucleotides read TGCGCCAGCAGCTTGTTTACCGGGATCTACAATGAGCAGTTCTTC. The chain couples TRBV5-1 to TRBJ2-1, with D perhaps TRBD2 (5 bases). The germline gives CDR1 SGHRS, CDR2 YFSETQ. The CDR3 length is 15 residues. V lost 1 base and J lost 3, with 11 bases in between. The variable domain in full, completed from reference TRBV5-1 and TRBJ2-1, reads KAGVTQTPRYLIKTRGQQVTLSCSPISGHRSVSWYQQTPGQGLQFLFEYFSETQRNKGNFPGRFSGRQFSNSRSEMNVSTLELGDSALYLCASSLFTGIYNEQFFGPGTRLTVL.